Each of the 4 T cell receptor beta chains below was sequenced from the same sample in a study of Tregs in tolerant kidney transplant recipients. Repertoires were generated with immunoSEQ multiplex PCR, while TCRdb's copy carries only in-frame clones and drops some. The sample records around 63,000 clones, roughly 85% being singletons. The material was Tregs from blood, obtained before the transplant. The receptors shown here come from a human donor who received a combined kidney and bone marrow transplant.

This rearrangement joins TRBV19 to TRBJ1-1; D call uncertain. The germline CDR1 and CDR2 sequences are LNHDA and SQIVND (reference sequence). The CDR3 sequence is 13 residues long. Trimming left V 5 bases short and J 1 base short, with 8 bases between. DNA for the CDR3: TGTGCCAGTAGTCGTAGGGCGAACACTGAAGCTTTCTTT. Translated, it gives CASSRRANTEAFF.

This chain links TRBV6-6 with TRBJ2-3; TRBD2 might be the D (6 bases). The CDR3 consists of 14 residues. Trimming took off 6 bases at V and 2 bases at J, with 12 bases between the two ends. CDR1 MNHNY and CDR2 SVGAGI come from the germline V gene (reference sequence). The CDR3 spells CASREGIFTDTQYF. The DNA of the CDR3 is TGTGCCAGCAGGGAGGGGATTTTCACAGATACGCAGTATTTT.

J is TRBJ1-4 and V is TRBV4-1; D may be TRBD1 (5 bases). The germline gives CDR1 MGHRA, CDR2 YSYEKL. The CDR3 consists of 16 residues. Trimming shortened V by 0 bases and J by 6 bases, and 14 bases separated the two germline ends. CDR3 protein: CASSQDLRDGYEKLFF. CDR3 DNA sequence: TGCGCCAGCAGCCAAGATCTGCGGGACGGTTATGAAAAACTGTTTTTT.

This chain links TRBV6-5 with TRBJ2-2; TRBD2 matches 8 bases. The V gene's germline CDR1 is MNHEY and CDR2 SVGAGI. CDR3 length equals 16 residues. Trimming at V came to 0 bases and at J to 4 bases, leaving 4 bases not matched to a gene. The CDR3 reads CASSYSGTRATGELFF. In nucleotides, the CDR3 is TGTGCCAGCAGTTACTCGGGGACTAGAGCCACCGGGGAGCTGTTTTTT.